One sample yielded the 11 T cell receptor beta chains listed below, sequenced in a study of blood T cell repertoires in COVID-19. TCRdb's copy holds only in-frame clones and misses some; the assay was immunoSEQ multiplex PCR. The sample shows some 250,000 clones, more than 65% of them seen only once. The sequenced material came from peripheral blood. Receptor source: a man in his fifties or sixties with active or convalescent COVID-19.

The chain recombines TRBV28 with TRBJ2-7, with 11 bases that match TRBD2. The V gene's germline CDR1 is MDHEN and CDR2 SYDVKM. This CDR3 is 16 amino acids long. V dropped 6 bases and J dropped 7; count of bases not matched to a gene: 14. The DNA of the CDR3 is TGTGCCAGCAGACTGGGAGGTAGCGGGGGGGCCTGGGAGCAGTACTTC. Protein product: CASRLGGSGGAWEQYF.

The DNA of the CDR3 is TGCGCCAGCAGCCTCGAGGACTTGGGGCCCCTCCACTTT. It encodes CASSLEDLGPLHF. The chain combines TRBV4-1 with TRBJ1-6; D ambiguous. Germline V CDR1 and CDR2: MGHRA, YSYEKL. The CDR3 runs 13 residues. Trimming took 4 bases from V and 13 from J, leaving 14 bases between them.

The CDR3 nucleotides are TGTGCCATCAGTGGGCAGATTAATGAAAAACTGTTTTTT. Its protein is CAISGQINEKLFF. V gene TRBV10-3 combines with J gene TRBJ1-4; D remains ambiguous. Trimming cost V 4 bases and J 4 bases, with 7 bases left between them. CDR1 is ENHRY, CDR2 SYGVKD, per germline. This CDR3 is built from 13 residues.

This clone was detected only a few times. The CDR3, as DNA: TGTGCCAGCAGCCTATCCCCCGGGACAGGGGGTGGCTACACCTTC. Translated: CASSLSPGTGGGYTF. The chain recombines TRBV7-2 with TRBJ1-2, with TRBD1 identical over 11 bases. V lost 5 bases to trimming and J lost 7 bases; unmatched junction nucleotides: 9. The germline V gene encodes CDR1 SGHTA and CDR2 FQGNSA. The CDR3 is 15 amino acids.

The V and J genes are TRBV4-1 and TRBJ1-1; TRBD1 might be the D (6 bases). The CDR3 loop spans 15 amino acids. Germline V gene data show CDR1 as MGHRA and CDR2 as YSYEKL. Trimming pared 2 bases from V and 5 bases from J, leaving 15 bases between. CDR3 loop: CASSQQGFVGTEAFF. The CDR3 region has the DNA TGCGCCAGCAGCCAACAGGGGTTCGTGGGGACTGAAGCTTTCTTT.

The chain employs TRBV5-1 and TRBJ1-6, with 11 bases fitting TRBD1. V shed 2 bases, J shed 5 bases, and the junction held 6 bases outside the gene matches. This CDR3 spans 17 amino acids. Germline-derived CDR1 and CDR2 are SGHRS and YFSETQ. CDR3 sequence: CASSLQPGQGDNSPLHF. The CDR3 bases are TGCGCCAGCAGCTTACAGCCGGGACAGGGGGATAATTCACCCCTCCACTTT. The whole variable domain, remainder taken from reference TRBV5-1 and TRBJ1-6, is KAGVTQTPRYLIKTRGQQVTLSCSPISGHRSVSWYQQTPGQGLQFLFEYFSETQRNKGNFPGRFSGRQFSNSRSEMNVSTLELGDSALYLCASSLQPGQGDNSPLHFGNGTRLTVT.

This clone has only a few counts. The genes are TRBV30 and TRBJ1-5, with 7 bases matching TRBD1. Germline loops: CDR1 GTSNPN, CDR2 SVGIG (reference sequence). V lost 7 bases, J lost 4 bases, and 7 bases stayed unmatched. The CDR3 extends over 13 amino acids. CDR3 in DNA: TGTGCCTCTTCGGACAGGACAAATCAGCCCCAGCATTTT. Its translation: CASSDRTNQPQHF.

V gene TRBV3-1 (or the pseudogene TRBV3-2) combines with J gene TRBJ1-1, with D possibly TRBD1 on 5 matching bases. Germline V gives CDR1 LGHDT, CDR2 YNNKEL (reference sequence). This CDR3 has 12 amino acids. Trimming took off 4 bases at V and 6 bases at J, with 9 bases between the two ends. CDR3 region: CASSPGTSEAFF. CDR3 coding DNA: TGTGCCAGCAGCCCCGGGACTTCTGAAGCTTTCTTT.

This clone was detected only once. This chain connects TRBV29-1 to TRBJ2-7; 8 nucleotides match TRBD2. The CDR3 is 16 amino acids. J lost 1 base, V lost 7 bases, and 15 bases had no gene match. Germline V gene sequence: CDR1 SQVTM, CDR2 ANQGSEA. The CDR3 DNA is TGCAGCGCGTCGCGCCGGGCGAGCGGGGGTTCCTACGAGCAGTACTTC. Translated: CSASRRASGGSYEQYF.

The chain couples TRBV19 to TRBJ2-6; D possibly corresponds to TRBD1 (6 bases). Germline values: CDR1 LNHDA, CDR2 SQIVND (reference sequence). The V and J ends lost 4 bases and 2 bases respectively, with 21 bases between them. CDR3 length: 19 residues. CDR3 in amino acids: CASSTFSRGVGPGANVLTF. CDR3 DNA: TGTGCCAGTAGTACGTTTTCCAGGGGAGTCGGACCTGGGGCCAACGTCCTGACTTTC. Together with reference TRBV19 and TRBJ2-6, the CDR3 gives the full variable domain: DGGITQSPKYLFRKEGQNVTLSCEQNLNHDAMYWYRQDPGQGLRLIYYSQIVNDFQKGDIAEGYSVSREKKESFPLTVTSAQKNPTAFYLCASSTFSRGVGPGANVLTFGAGSRLTVL.

The chain joins TRBV6-6 to TRBJ1-6; the D is unclear. The V gene's germline CDR1 is MNHNY and CDR2 SVGAGI (reference sequence). Between the trimmed V and J ends, which lost 6 bases and 7 bases, there was a span of 10 bases. This CDR3 spans 13 amino acids. CDR3 residues: CASRDGRNSPLHF. The CDR3 DNA reads TGTGCCAGCAGGGACGGGAGGAATTCACCCCTCCACTTT.